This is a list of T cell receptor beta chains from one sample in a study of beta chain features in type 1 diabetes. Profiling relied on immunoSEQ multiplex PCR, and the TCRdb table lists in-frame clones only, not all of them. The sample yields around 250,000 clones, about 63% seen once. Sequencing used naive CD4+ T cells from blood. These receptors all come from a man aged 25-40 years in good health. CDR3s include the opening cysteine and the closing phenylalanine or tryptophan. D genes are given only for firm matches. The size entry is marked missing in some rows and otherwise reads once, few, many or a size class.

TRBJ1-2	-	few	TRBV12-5	TGTGCTAGTGGTTCCACCGGGACAAACTATGGCTACACCTTC	CASGSTGTNYGYTF
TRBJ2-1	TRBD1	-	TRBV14	TGTGCCAGCAGCCATCATGCCGGGACAGTACACAATGAGCAGTTCTTC	CASSHHAGTVHNEQFF
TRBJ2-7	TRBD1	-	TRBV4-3	TGCGCCAGCAGCCAAACAGGGGGAAACTACGAGCAGTACTTC	CASSQTGGNYEQYF
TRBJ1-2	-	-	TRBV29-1	TGCAGCGTTGTTGTGCTGAACTATGGCTACACCTTC	CSVVVLNYGYTF
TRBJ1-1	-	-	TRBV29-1	TGCAGCGTTGATTCCGGAACTGAAGCTTTCTTT	CSVDSGTEAFF
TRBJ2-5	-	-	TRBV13	TGTGCCAGCAGCTTAGAGGAGACCCAGTACTTC	CASSLEETQYF
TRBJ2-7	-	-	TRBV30	TGTGCCTGGAGCCTCCTTGGAAACGAGCAGTACTTC	CAWSLLGNEQYF
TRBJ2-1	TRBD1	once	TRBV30	TGTGCCTGGAGTGTACACAGGGGTAATGAGCAGTTCTTC	CAWSVHRGNEQFF
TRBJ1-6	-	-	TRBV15	TGTGCCACCAGCGCGCGTCGGACGGCGGATAATTCACCCCTCCACTTT	CATSARRTADNSPLHF
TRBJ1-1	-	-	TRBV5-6	TGTGCCAGCAGGGGACAGAACACTGAAGCTTTCTTT	CASRGQNTEAFF
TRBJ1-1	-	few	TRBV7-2	TGTGCCAGCAGCCAACCCGGCAGACAGAACACTGAAGCTTTCTTT	CASSQPGRQNTEAFF
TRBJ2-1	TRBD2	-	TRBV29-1	TGCACCTTTAGCGGGAGCACCCACAATGAGCAGTTCTTC	CTFSGSTHNEQFF
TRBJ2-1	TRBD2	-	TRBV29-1	TGCAGCGTCCCCATAGCGGGTGGGGTCAATGAGCAGTTCTTC	CSVPIAGGVNEQFF
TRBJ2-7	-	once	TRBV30	TGTGCCTGGAGTCGCAACTCAGGGGACTACGAGCAGTACTTC	CAWSRNSGDYEQYF
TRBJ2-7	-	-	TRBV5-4	TGTGCCAGCAAATCGTCGGGCTCCTACGAGCAGTACTTC	CASKSSGSYEQYF
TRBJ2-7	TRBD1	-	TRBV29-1	TGCAGCGTCCGGGACAGGGTGGGCTACGAGCAGTACTTC	CSVRDRVGYEQYF
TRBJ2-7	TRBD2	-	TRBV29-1	TGCAGCGTTGTCGTAGCGGGGACCTACGAGCAGTACTTC	CSVVVAGTYEQYF
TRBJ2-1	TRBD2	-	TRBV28	TGTGCCAGCATCCAAGGGGGGACTAGCGGGACATATGAGCAGTTCTTC	CASIQGGTSGTYEQFF
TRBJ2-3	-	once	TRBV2	TGTGCCAGCAGTGAAAAAGATACGCAGTATTTT	CASSEKDTQYF
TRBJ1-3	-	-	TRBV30	TGTGCCTGGAGGTACCCAGGTAACTCTGGAAACACCATATATTTT	CAWRYPGNSGNTIYF
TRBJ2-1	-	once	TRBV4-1	TGCGCCAGCAGCCAAGCTGAGGCATACAATGAGCAGTTCTTC	CASSQAEAYNEQFF
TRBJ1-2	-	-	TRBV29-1	TGCAGCGTTGAAGACCTATACTTGGGCGGGAGGGGCGGCTACACCTTC	CSVEDLYLGGRGGYTF
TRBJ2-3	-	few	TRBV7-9	TGTGCCAGCAGAATAGGTACAGGCCCCCTGGGGGATTTT	CASRIGTGPLGDF
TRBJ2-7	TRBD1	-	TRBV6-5	TGTGCCAGCAGTTACTCCCGACAGGGGATCCACGAGCAGTACTTC	CASSYSRQGIHEQYF
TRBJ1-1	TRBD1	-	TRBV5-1	TGCGCCAGCAGCCCGACAGGGGGCCGCGCTGAAGCTTTCTTT	CASSPTGGRAEAFF
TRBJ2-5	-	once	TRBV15	TGTGCCACCGGAGAGACCCAGTACTTC	CATGETQYF
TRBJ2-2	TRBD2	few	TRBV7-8	TGTGCCAGCAGCAACAGACTAGCGGGACTCACCGGGGAGCTGTTTTTT	CASSNRLAGLTGELFF
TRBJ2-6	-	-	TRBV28	TGTGCCAGCAGACGATCACAGGGATCTGGGGCCAACGTCCTGACTTTC	CASRRSQGSGANVLTF
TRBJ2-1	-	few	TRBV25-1	TGTGCCAGCGGGACGGAGGGGTACAATGAGCAGTTCTTC	CASGTEGYNEQFF
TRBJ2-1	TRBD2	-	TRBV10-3	TGTGCCATCAGTGGGGGACTAGCGGCTGTGGGGCAGTTCTTC	CAISGGLAAVGQFF
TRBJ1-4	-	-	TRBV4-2	TGTGCCAGCAGCGCCGGAGAAACTAATGAAAAACTGTTTTTT	CASSAGETNEKLFF
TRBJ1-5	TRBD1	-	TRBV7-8	TGTGCCAGCAGCTCCACGGGGACAGGGTATCAGCCCCAGCATTTT	CASSSTGTGYQPQHF
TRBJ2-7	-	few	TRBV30	TGTGCCTGGAGTGTAGGGGGGAGAATTAGCGACGAGCAGTACTTC	CAWSVGGRISDEQYF
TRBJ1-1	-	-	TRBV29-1	TGCAGCGTTGTGGGCCTGATGAACACTGAAGCTTTCTTT	CSVVGLMNTEAFF
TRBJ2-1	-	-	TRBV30	TGTGCCTGGAGTGTAGACGGCGGGCTTTACAATGAGCAGTTCTTC	CAWSVDGGLYNEQFF
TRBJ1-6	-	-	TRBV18	TGTGCCAGCTCACCCGGGACATCGGGGTTAGCCCTCCACTTT	CASSPGTSGLALHF
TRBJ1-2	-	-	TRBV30	TGTGCCTGGAGCATTTACCGGAAGACAGTTTTTAAGGTCGGCTACACCTTC	CAWSIYRKTVFKVGYTF
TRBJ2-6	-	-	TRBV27	TGTGCCAGCAGTTTCATCGACAGGAGCAGGGGAGGGGCCAACGTCCTGACTTTC	CASSFIDRSRGGANVLTF
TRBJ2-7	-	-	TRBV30	TGTGCCTGGAGGGACAAGGCCTTATACTACGAGCAGTACTTC	CAWRDKALYYEQYF
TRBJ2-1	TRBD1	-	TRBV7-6	TGTGCCAGCAGCTTAACCCCGAGGACAGGGGTCAATGAGCAGTTCTTC	CASSLTPRTGVNEQFF
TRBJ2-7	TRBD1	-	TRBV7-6	TGTGCCAGCAGCTTAGCGCGGACAGGAGAGCAGTACTTC	CASSLARTGEQYF
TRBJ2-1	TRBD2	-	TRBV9	TGTGCCAGCAGCGTTCTAGCGGGGGTAAATGAGCAGTTCTTC	CASSVLAGVNEQFF